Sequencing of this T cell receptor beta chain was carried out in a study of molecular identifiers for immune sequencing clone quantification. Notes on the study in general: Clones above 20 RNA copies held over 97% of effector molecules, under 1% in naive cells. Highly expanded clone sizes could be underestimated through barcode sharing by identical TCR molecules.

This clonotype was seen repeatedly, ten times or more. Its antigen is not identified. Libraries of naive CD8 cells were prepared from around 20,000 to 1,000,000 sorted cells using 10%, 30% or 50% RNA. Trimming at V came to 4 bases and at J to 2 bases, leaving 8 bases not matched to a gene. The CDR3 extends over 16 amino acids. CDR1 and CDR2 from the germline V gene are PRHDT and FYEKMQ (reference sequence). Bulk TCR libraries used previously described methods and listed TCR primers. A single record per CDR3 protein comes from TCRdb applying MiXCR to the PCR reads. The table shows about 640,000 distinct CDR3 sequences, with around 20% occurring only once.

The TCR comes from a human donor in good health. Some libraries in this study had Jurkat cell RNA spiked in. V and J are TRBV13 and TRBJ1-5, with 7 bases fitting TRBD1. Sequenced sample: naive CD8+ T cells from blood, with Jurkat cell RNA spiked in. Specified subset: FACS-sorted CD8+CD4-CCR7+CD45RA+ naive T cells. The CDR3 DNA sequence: TGTGCCAGCAGCTCGGGAGACAGGGACGGCAATCAGCCCCAGCATTTT. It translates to CASSSGDRDGNQPQHF. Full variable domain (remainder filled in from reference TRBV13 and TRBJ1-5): AAGVIQSPRHLIKEKRETATLKCYPIPRHDTVYWYQQGPGQDPQFLISFYEKMQSDKGSIPDRFSAQQFSDYHSELNMSSLELGDSALYFCASSSGDRDGNQPQHFGDGTRLSIL.